This TCR beta chain is drawn from a study of identifying expanded T cells in peripheral blood. During the collection period, no donor immune events like infections were recorded. A word on this clone: Its target is not known.

Study observations and caveats: Differentially abundant clones: roughly 1.2 between replicates, about 15 at around 14 days, around 20 at four. Clone count variance between roughly 2-week samples rose with total template count.

CDR1 and CDR2 (germline): SGHNT, YENEEA. This CDR3 spans 13 amino acids. V was trimmed by 0 bases and J by 5 bases, leaving 4 bases between them. Repertoires were generated with immunoSEQ multiplex PCR, while TCRdb's copy carries only in-frame clones and drops some. The sample lists 100,000 or so clones, around 90% occurring once. The chain employs TRBV11-3 and TRBJ2-2; no definite D call. Sequencing was carried out using blood. The receptor comes from a person aged 18 to 70 in good health. Here the CDR3 DNA reads TGTGCCAGCAGCTTAGAGGCGACCGGGGAGCTGTTTTTT. Translated: CASSLEATGELFF.